The source of this TCR beta chain is a study of T cells in Graves' hyperthyroidism and ophthalmopathy. Turning to the study itself: Any treatment followed the collection of peripheral blood at initial diagnosis. General study results and limits: Blood also carried most thyroid clonotypes expanded above 0.001. Ophthalmopathy stood apart from stable hyperthyroidism in a 13 V-J model.

Unmatched junction bases numbered 3, after V lost 6 bases and J lost 3 bases. The CDR3 spans 13 residues. CDR1 KGHSH and CDR2 LQKENI come from the germline V gene. This clonotype was seen many times. Its antigen is currently unknown. Reasons for excluding patients were uncontrolled infection, other autoimmune disease, pregnancy or lactation. RNA transcripts served as the template for amplifying TCR beta CDR3 regions. HTBI primers drove first-round RT-PCR of the TCR CDR3. TCRdb processed the multiplex PCR reads anew with MiXCR; each CDR3 protein has one entry. The repertoire holds around 450,000 distinct CDR3 sequences, approximately 14% seen once, with 7.5% to 9% in the top ten.

Sequencing used blood. J is TRBJ2-3 and V is TRBV18, with TRBD1 matching over 7 bases. This TCR derives from a woman aged 18 to 35 with Graves' hyperthyroidism. The CDR3 DNA reads TGTGCCAGCTCGCCGGGACAGACAGATACGCAGTATTTT. Amino acid sequence: CASSPGQTDTQYF.